These 23 T cell receptor beta chains were sequenced from one sample in a study of T cell responses to AZD1222 COVID-19 vaccine. Measured with immunoSEQ multiplex PCR; TCRdb has only the in-frame clones, and not every one. This table has about 93,000 clones, 80% to 90% appearing once. Sequencing used peripheral blood, obtained on day 0 of AZD1222 vaccination. Source of these receptors: an adult in good health.

This clone was observed a single time. This rearrangement joins TRBV10-1 to TRBJ2-1; 13 nucleotides align to TRBD2. Looked up from germline, CDR1 is WNHNN and CDR2 is SYGVQD (reference sequence). V shed 6 bases and J 9 bases; nucleotides not matched to a gene: 5. CDR3 length: 14 residues. The CDR3 is CASSGLAGAGEQFF. CDR3 sequence (DNA): TGCGCCAGCAGCGGACTAGCGGGGGCTGGTGAGCAGTTCTTC.

V is TRBV6-5 and J is TRBJ1-4, with D tentatively TRBD1 (5 bases). CDR1 and CDR2 from the germline V gene are MNHEY and SVGAGI. Trimming left V 7 bases short and J 2 bases short, with 11 bases between. The CDR3 extends over 14 amino acids. CDR3 sequence reads: CASTPTATNEKLFF. In nucleotides, the CDR3 is TGTGCCAGCACCCCGACAGCCACTAATGAAAAACTGTTTTTT.

CDR3 protein: CASSGQGDTEAFF. The CDR3 region has the DNA TGTGCCAGCAGCGGGCAGGGGGACACTGAAGCTTTCTTT. This rearrangement joins TRBV7-3 to TRBJ1-1; 7 bases agree with TRBD1. Germline V gene lookup returns CDR1 SGHTA and CDR2 FQGTGA. With V trimmed by 5 bases and J by 3 bases, 3 bases remained unmatched. The length of the CDR3 is 13 residues. Combining the CDR3 with reference TRBV7-3 and TRBJ1-1 gives the whole variable domain GAGVSQTPSNKVTEKGKYVELRCDPISGHTALYWYRQSLGQGPEFLIYFQGTGAADDSGLPNDRFFAVRPEGSVSTLKIQRTERGDSAVYLCASSGQGDTEAFFGQGTRLTVV.

The V gene is TRBV4-2, the J gene TRBJ2-1, with D maybe TRBD1 (6 bases). Trimming shortened V by 0 bases and J by 2 bases, and 14 bases separated the two germline ends. Germline values: CDR1 LGHNA, CDR2 YNFKEQ. This CDR3 is built from 17 residues. The CDR3 loop reads CASSQDDQGQAYNEQFF. The CDR3 nucleotides are TGTGCCAGCAGCCAAGATGATCAGGGGCAGGCCTACAATGAGCAGTTCTTC.

The chain carries TRBV29-1 and TRBJ2-1; D gene uncertain. The CDR3 sequence is 14 residues long. From germline, CDR1 is SQVTM and CDR2 ANQGSEA. Trimming shortened V by 6 bases and J by 0 bases, and 12 bases separated the two germline ends. In DNA, the CDR3 is TGCAGCGTGTCGGCCTTCAGCTCCTACAATGAGCAGTTCTTC. The encoded protein is CSVSAFSSYNEQFF.

The V call is TRBV7-2, the J call TRBJ2-1; 8 bases fit TRBD2. CDR1 is SGHTA, CDR2 FQGNSA, per germline. CDR3 length: 15 residues. The V segment lost 2 bases and the J segment 7 bases; nucleotides outside the gene matches: 7. The CDR3 DNA follows: TGTGCCAGCAGCTTACTCAGCGGGAGATTTAATGAGCAGTTCTTC. The encoded protein is CASSLLSGRFNEQFF. The variable domain in full, completed from reference TRBV7-2 and TRBJ2-1, reads GAGVSQSPSNKVTEKGKDVELRCDPISGHTALYWYRQSLGQGLEFLIYFQGNSAPDKSGLPSDRFSAERTGGSVSTLTIQRTQQEDSAVYLCASSLLSGRFNEQFFGPGTRLTVL.

The chain has TRBV30 and TRBJ2-3, with D possibly being TRBD2 (6 bases). This CDR3 has 15 amino acids. Looked up from germline, CDR1 is GTSNPN and CDR2 is SVGIG (reference sequence). Deletions cut 7 bases from V and 2 bases from J, with 19 bases between. For the CDR3, the DNA is TGTGCCTCCCAGACCGGGACTTCTTACACAGATACGCAGTATTTT. Translation gives CASQTGTSYTDTQYF.

The gene calls are TRBV28 and TRBJ2-1; 9 bases map to TRBD1. Germline V gene data show CDR1 as MDHEN and CDR2 as SYDVKM. V lost 6 bases, J lost 3 bases, and 3 bases stayed unmatched. This CDR3 contains 14 residues. The CDR3 DNA follows: TGTGCCAGCAGACGACAGGGGGGCTACAATGAGCAGTTCTTC. It is translated as CASRRQGGYNEQFF.

This clone was picked up one time. The V call is TRBV5-1, the J call TRBJ2-5; the D gene is possibly TRBD2 (7 bases). The CDR3 loop spans 12 amino acids. Germline CDR1 reads SGHRS; CDR2 reads YFSETQ. V lost 4 bases and J 9 bases, leaving 13 bases between the germline ends. CDR3 sequence: CASSIGEGAQYF. In DNA form, the CDR3 reads TGCGCCAGCAGCATTGGGGAGGGGGCCCAGTACTTC.

The rearrangement joins TRBV6-5 to TRBJ1-2; 9 nucleotides line up with TRBD1. The CDR3 length is 13 residues. V lost 5 bases and J lost 5; bases outside the gene matches: 3. Looked up from germline, CDR1 is MNHEY and CDR2 is SVGAGI. CDR3: CASSRTGEYGYTF. The DNA for the CDR3 is TGTGCCAGCAGTAGGACAGGGGAATATGGCTACACCTTC.

The J gene is TRBJ2-1, the V gene TRBV9; D gene uncertain. Per the germline V gene, CDR1 is SGDLS and CDR2 is YYNGEE. Trimming pared 3 bases from V and 5 bases from J, leaving 6 bases between. The CDR3 contains 12 residues. CDR3 bases: TGTGCCAGCAGCGGTCCCCACAATGAGCAGTTCTTC. It translates to CASSGPHNEQFF.

The CDR3 sequence: CASSYNEPSEAFF. The CDR3 DNA is TGTGCCAGCAGCTATAATGAACCCTCTGAAGCTTTCTTT. The rearrangement joins TRBV9 to TRBJ1-1, with D uncertain. Germline V gene lookup returns CDR1 SGDLS and CDR2 YYNGEE. Trimming cost V 4 bases and J 6 bases, with 13 bases left between them. The CDR3 extends over 13 amino acids.

The V call is TRBV6-6, the J call TRBJ1-4; D remains unclear. V lost 6 bases to trimming and J lost 8 bases, with 10 bases between them. The CDR3 totals 12 residues. Looked up from germline, CDR1 is MNHNY and CDR2 is SVGAGI (reference sequence). CDR3 residues: CASSPQEEKLFF. In nucleotides, the CDR3 is TGTGCCAGCAGCCCCCAGGAGGAAAAACTGTTTTTT.

This chain joins TRBV9 and TRBJ2-5; TRBD2 matches 9 bases. V gave up 4 bases and J gave up 3 bases; unmatched junction bases: 10. The CDR3 spans 16 residues. Germline V CDR1 and CDR2: SGDLS, YYNGEE. CDR3 in amino acids: CASSIMQRGEKETQYF. CDR3 coding DNA: TGTGCCAGCAGCATAATGCAGCGGGGGGAAAAAGAGACCCAGTACTTC.

Written as DNA, the CDR3 is TGTGCCAGCAGCTTGGACAGGGTCGGCTACACCTTC. Protein product: CASSLDRVGYTF. The chain links TRBV7-3 to TRBJ1-2; TRBD1 matches 8 bases. V trimming: 3 bases; J trimming: 8 bases; junction bases outside the gene matches: 2. The CDR3 spans 12 residues. Germline values: CDR1 SGHTA, CDR2 FQGTGA.

The gene calls are TRBV2 and TRBJ2-5; D possibly corresponds to TRBD2 (7 bases). The V end was cut by 5 bases, the J end by 0 bases, with 13 bases between. Germline values: CDR1 SNHLY, CDR2 FYNNEI. The CDR3 consists of 15 residues. The CDR3 DNA sequence: TGTGCCAGCAGTCTTTCGGGGGGCAACCAAGAGACCCAGTACTTC. Amino acids: CASSLSGGNQETQYF.

The CDR3 region is CASSPSRDRVVHGYTF. The CDR3 region has the DNA TGTGCCAGCAGTCCAAGCCGCGACAGGGTCGTCCATGGCTACACCTTC. The chain links TRBV27 to TRBJ1-2; TRBD1 matches at 7 bases. Germline V lookup: CDR1 MNHEY, CDR2 SMNVEV (reference sequence). V lost 5 bases, J lost 6 bases, and 15 bases stayed unmatched. CDR3 size: 16 residues.

The chain links TRBV30 to TRBJ2-7; 11 bases align to TRBD1. CDR3 size: 16 residues. J lost 7 bases, V lost 2 bases, and 13 bases had no gene match. The germline CDR1 and CDR2 sequences are GTSNPN and SVGIG (reference sequence). The CDR3 is CAWSPRGQGVFVEQYF. The DNA for the CDR3 is TGTGCCTGGAGTCCCCGGGGACAGGGGGTATTTGTTGAGCAGTACTTC.

V gene TRBV11-3 combines with J gene TRBJ1-1, with a possible D match to TRBD1 (6 bases). V was pared by 5 bases and J by 2 bases, with 12 bases between. CDR3 length: 14 residues. Germline V lookup: CDR1 SGHNT, CDR2 YENEEA. CDR3 DNA: TGTGCCAGCAGCCCAGGGGATTCTAACACTGAAGCTTTCTTT. This encodes CASSPGDSNTEAFF.

The chain combines TRBV5-5 with TRBJ2-7; 7 bases are shared with TRBD2. J was trimmed by 2 bases and V by 4 bases; bases with no gene match: 15. The CDR3 loop spans 17 amino acids. From germline, CDR1 is SGHKS and CDR2 YYEKEE (reference sequence). CDR3 bases: TGTGCCAGCAGCCCCCTGGTAAAGACTAGCAGTACCTACGAGCAGTACTTC. It yields the protein CASSPLVKTSSTYEQYF.

The rearrangement uses TRBV10-3 and TRBJ1-2; D gene uncertain. Germline loops: CDR1 ENHRY, CDR2 SYGVKD. V was trimmed by 8 bases and J by 0 bases, leaving 19 bases between them. The CDR3 totals 16 residues. CDR3 region: CAIAGGVNQANYGYTF. For the CDR3, the DNA is TGTGCCATCGCCGGCGGGGTAAACCAAGCTAACTATGGCTACACCTTC.

The V call is TRBV7-8, the J call TRBJ2-7, with TRBD1 matching 9 bases. V lost 1 base and J lost 7; bases outside the gene matches: 5. Germline CDR1 and CDR2: SGHVS and FQNEAQ. The CDR3 has 14 amino acids. The DNA for the CDR3 is TGTGCCAGCAGCTTAGGGACAGGGGCGTATGAGCAGTACTTC. Protein sequence: CASSLGTGAYEQYF.

This chain joins TRBV19 and TRBJ1-1; no definite D call. This CDR3 comprises 12 residues. The germline V gene has CDR1 LNHDA and CDR2 SQIVND (reference sequence). Trimming cost V 6 bases and J 0 bases, with 5 bases left between them. The CDR3 nucleotides are TGTGCCAGTAGGCAATTGAACACTGAAGCTTTCTTT. Translated, it gives CASRQLNTEAFF.